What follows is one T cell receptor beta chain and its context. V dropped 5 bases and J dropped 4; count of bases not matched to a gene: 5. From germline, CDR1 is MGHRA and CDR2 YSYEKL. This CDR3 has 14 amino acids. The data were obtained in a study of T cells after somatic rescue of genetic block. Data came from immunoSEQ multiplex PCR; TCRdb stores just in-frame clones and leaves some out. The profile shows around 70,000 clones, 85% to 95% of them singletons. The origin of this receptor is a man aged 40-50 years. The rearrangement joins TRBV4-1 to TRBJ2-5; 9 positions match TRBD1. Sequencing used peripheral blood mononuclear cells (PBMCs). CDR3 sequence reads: CASSARTGAETQYF. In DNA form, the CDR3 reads TGCGCCAGCAGCGCAAGGACAGGGGCAGAGACCCAGTACTTC.